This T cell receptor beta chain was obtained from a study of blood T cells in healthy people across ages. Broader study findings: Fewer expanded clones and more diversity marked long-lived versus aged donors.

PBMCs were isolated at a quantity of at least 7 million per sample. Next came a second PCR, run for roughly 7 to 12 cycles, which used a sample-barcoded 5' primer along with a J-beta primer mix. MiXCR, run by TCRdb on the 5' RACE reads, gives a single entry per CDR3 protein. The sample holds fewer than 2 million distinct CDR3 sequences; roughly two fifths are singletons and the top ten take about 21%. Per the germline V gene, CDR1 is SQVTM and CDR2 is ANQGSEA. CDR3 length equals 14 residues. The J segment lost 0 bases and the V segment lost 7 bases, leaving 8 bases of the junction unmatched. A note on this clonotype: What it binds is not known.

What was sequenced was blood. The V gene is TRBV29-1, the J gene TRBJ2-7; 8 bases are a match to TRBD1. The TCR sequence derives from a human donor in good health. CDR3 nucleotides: TGCAGCGCTGCCAGGGGGCCCAACTCCTACGAGCAGTACTTC. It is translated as CSAARGPNSYEQYF.